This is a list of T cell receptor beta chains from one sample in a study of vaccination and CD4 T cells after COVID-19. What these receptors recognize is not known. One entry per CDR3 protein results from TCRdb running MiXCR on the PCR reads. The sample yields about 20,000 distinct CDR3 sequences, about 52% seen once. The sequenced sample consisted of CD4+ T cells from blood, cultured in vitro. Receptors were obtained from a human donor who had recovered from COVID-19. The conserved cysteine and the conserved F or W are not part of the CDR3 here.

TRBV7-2	ASSLGTGLAEAF
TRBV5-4	ASSLDRGRDGYT
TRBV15	ATSRDPGRNTIY
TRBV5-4	ASSSSGRASGELF
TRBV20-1	SARNSGGPQGGYT
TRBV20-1	SASHRSGYEQY
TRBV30	AWSRNTASTGSEQPQH
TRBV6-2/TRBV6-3	ASRDRGPRPQH
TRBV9	ASSVRGTDTQY
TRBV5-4	ASSMNIGAGNTIY
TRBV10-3	AIGWDSSYEQY
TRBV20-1	SPRQMGSNYGYT
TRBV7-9	ASSKDRISTDTQY
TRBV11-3	ASSLDTLNTEAF
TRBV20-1	SAPDGGQVIYEQY
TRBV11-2	ASSSQGHSGANVLT
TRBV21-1	ASSKAPAGGPFTYEQY
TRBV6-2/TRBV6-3	ASSLRDRYEQY
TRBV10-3	AISNPQGVHTEAF
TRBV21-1	ASIPLRTPPGETQY
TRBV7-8	ASGLKEGGYSYEQY
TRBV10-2	ASSRSYEQY
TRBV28	ASSSPGQGSQPQH
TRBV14	ASSQGQVSGNTIY
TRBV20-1	SALRDPNTEAF
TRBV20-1	SAARGTYFVTEAF
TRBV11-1	ASSLGRISTDTQY
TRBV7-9	ASSPLVDTTNYGYT
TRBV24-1	ATSGGMNTGELF
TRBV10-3	AISGADGQPQH
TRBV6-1	ASTFPPSGSSYNEQF
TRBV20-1	SAGSDRGSYEQY
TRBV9	ASSVQGALGTEAF